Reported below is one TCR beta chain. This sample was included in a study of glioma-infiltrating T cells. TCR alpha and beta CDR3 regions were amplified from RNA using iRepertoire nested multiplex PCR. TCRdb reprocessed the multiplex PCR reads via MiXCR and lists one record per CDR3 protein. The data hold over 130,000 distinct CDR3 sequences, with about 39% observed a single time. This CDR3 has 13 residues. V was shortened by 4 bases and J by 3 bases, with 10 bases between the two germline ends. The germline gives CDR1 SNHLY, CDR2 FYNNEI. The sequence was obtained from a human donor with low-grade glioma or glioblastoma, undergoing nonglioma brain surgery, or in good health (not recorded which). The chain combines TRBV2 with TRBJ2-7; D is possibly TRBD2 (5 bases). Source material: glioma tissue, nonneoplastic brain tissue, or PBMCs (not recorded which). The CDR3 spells CASSVGGGYEQYF. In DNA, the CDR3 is TGTGCCAGCAGTGTGGGCGGAGGCTACGAGCAGTACTTC.